Sequencing of this T cell receptor beta chain was carried out in a study of tumor-infiltrating lymphocytes in primary liver carcinoma. On the study more broadly: The cohort included men and women aged 30 to 69 years.

Both RNA and DNA were isolated together from about 21-30 mg of bulk tissue that had not been sorted. This CDR3 is 12 amino acids long. The germline V gene has CDR1 MNHEY and CDR2 SVGEGT. From 450 to 600 ng total RNA, TCR beta cDNA was generated with a primer in the constant region. Construction of TCR beta libraries relied on three successive nested multiplex PCR rounds employing slightly modified ARM-PCR. TRBV1-TRBV30 forward and Cbeta reverse primers drove the first two roughly 10-cycle rounds. One entry per CDR3 protein results from TCRdb running MiXCR on the multiplex PCR reads. The sample includes around 79,000 distinct CDR3 sequences, 65% to 75% of them seen just once. Study results and caveats: Top-250-clone fractions were significantly higher in tumors than in blood (p = 0.039).

Remarks on this clonotype: As yet, its antigen is unknown. At one of its ends the junction is not consistent with the germline gene, which may arise from a read error.

The rearrangement joins TRBV6-2 or TRBV6-3 to TRBJ2-5; TRBD2 might be the D (5 bases). The TCR comes from a man aged 35 to 55 with primary liver carcinoma and hepatitis B virus infection. Source material: tumor-adjacent normal liver tissue. The CDR3, as DNA: TGTGCAAGCAGTTGGGGAGTTGAGACCCGGTACTTC. Its protein product is CASSWGVETRYF.